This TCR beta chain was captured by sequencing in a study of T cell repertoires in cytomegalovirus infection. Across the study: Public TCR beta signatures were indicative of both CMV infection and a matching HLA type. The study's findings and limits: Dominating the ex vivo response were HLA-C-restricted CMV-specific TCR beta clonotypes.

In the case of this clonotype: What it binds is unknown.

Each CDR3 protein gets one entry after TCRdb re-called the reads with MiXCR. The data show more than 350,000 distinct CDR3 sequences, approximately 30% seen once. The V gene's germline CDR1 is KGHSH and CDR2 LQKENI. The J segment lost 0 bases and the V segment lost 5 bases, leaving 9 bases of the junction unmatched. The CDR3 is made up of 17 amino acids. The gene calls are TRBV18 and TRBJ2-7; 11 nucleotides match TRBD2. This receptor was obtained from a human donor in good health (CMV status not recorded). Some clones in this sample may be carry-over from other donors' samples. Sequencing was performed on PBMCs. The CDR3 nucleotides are TGTGCCAGCTCAGCTCTAGCGGGGGGACCCGACTCCTACGAGCAGTACTTC. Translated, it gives CASSALAGGPDSYEQYF. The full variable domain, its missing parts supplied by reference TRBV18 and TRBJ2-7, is NAGVMQNPRHLVRRRGQEARLRCSPMKGHSHVYWYRQLPEEGLKFMVYLQKENIIDESGMPKERFSAEFPKEGPSILRIQQVVRGDSAAYFCASSALAGGPDSYEQYFGPGTRLTVT.